A single sample is the source of the 31 T cell receptor beta chains below, sequenced in a study of beta chain features in type 1 diabetes. Study-level results: Within each of all four CD4+ subsets, Type 1 diabetes patients had TCRB CDR3s that were moderately but significantly shorter.

Expressed TCRB transcripts got sequenced, as all isolated RNA was reverse transcribed. TCRdb keeps only in-frame clones here, not all; method: immunoSEQ multiplex PCR. The table has 300,000 to 450,000 clones, around 13% seen once. Their target antigens are unknown. Source material: naive CD4+ T cells from blood. All receptors derive from a woman aged 18-29 years with type 1 diabetes.

This clone was detected a few times. The chain employs TRBV29-1 and TRBJ1-1, with a tentative D call TRBD1 (5 bases). With 4 bases removed from V and 0 bases from J, the gap between germline ends came to 12 bases. The CDR3 has 14 amino acids. CDR1 is SQVTM and CDR2 is ANQGSEA in the germline V gene. The CDR3 loop is CSVGGRLMNTEAFF. The CDR3 DNA is TGCAGCGTTGGGGGGAGGTTAATGAACACTGAAGCTTTCTTT.

J is TRBJ1-1 and V is TRBV7-2; D not certain. The CDR3 loop spans 14 amino acids. Germline V gene sequence: CDR1 SGHTA, CDR2 FQGNSA. V was cut by 5 bases and J by 1 base, with 11 bases left in between. CDR3 bases: TGTGCCAGCAGCCCGCGGTCGGCGAACACTGAAGCTTTCTTT. Translating gives CASSPRSANTEAFF.

This clone was counted only a few times. The CDR3 loop is CASNTPGQAYNEQFF. DNA for the CDR3: TGTGCCAGCAATACCCCGGGACAGGCCTACAATGAGCAGTTCTTC. The rearrangement joins TRBV28 to TRBJ2-1; 8 bases match TRBD1. J lost 2 bases, V lost 7 bases, and 7 bases had no gene match. Germline CDR1 reads MDHEN; CDR2 reads SYDVKM. This CDR3 spans 15 amino acids. The full variable domain, its missing parts supplied by reference TRBV28 and TRBJ2-1, is DVKVTQSSRYLVKRTGEKVFLECVQDMDHENMFWYRQDPGLGLRLIYFSYDVKMKEKGDIPEGYSVSREKKERFSLILESASTNQTSMYLCASNTPGQAYNEQFFGPGTRLTVL.

The V gene is TRBV9, the J gene TRBJ1-1; 7 nucleotides match TRBD1. The junction had 2 bases not matched to a gene; V was cut back by 3 bases and J by 0 bases. Germline V CDR1 and CDR2: SGDLS, YYNGEE. The CDR3 is made up of 14 amino acids. The CDR3 coding sequence is TGTGCCAGCAGCGCAACAGGGGTGAACACTGAAGCTTTCTTT. Translating gives CASSATGVNTEAFF.

This chain connects TRBV7-9 to TRBJ1-2; D is ambiguous. Germline assignment: CDR1 SEHNR and CDR2 FQNEAQ (reference sequence). CDR3 size: 15 residues. The V gene lost 4 bases and the J gene lost 3 bases, with 15 bases spanning the gap. CDR3 protein: CASSSGSGNHYGYTF. In nucleotides, the CDR3 is TGTGCCAGCAGCTCCGGCTCGGGAAACCACTATGGCTACACCTTC.

This clone appeared a few times. The chain recombines TRBV4-2 with TRBJ2-1; D might be TRBD1 (6 bases). From germline, CDR1 is LGHNA and CDR2 YNFKEQ. This CDR3 contains 16 residues. V was shortened by 0 bases and J by 7 bases, with 16 bases between the two germline ends. CDR3 in amino acids: CASSQDPGGAGNEQFF. The CDR3 DNA reads as TGTGCCAGCAGCCAAGATCCTGGGGGCGCTGGGAATGAGCAGTTCTTC.

The chain has TRBV11-2 and TRBJ1-5, with TRBD1 matching 8 bases. V was clipped by 1 base and J by 4 bases; unmatched bases: 12. The germline V gene encodes CDR1 SGHAT and CDR2 FQNNGV. The CDR3 sequence is 18 residues long. The CDR3 here is CASSLAPKDRARNQPQHF. DNA of the CDR3: TGTGCCAGCAGCTTAGCCCCCAAGGACAGGGCTAGGAATCAGCCCCAGCATTTT.

J is TRBJ2-7 and V is TRBV5-1; D not resolved. The CDR3 runs 15 residues. Between the trimmed V and J ends, which lost 0 bases and 4 bases, there was a span of 14 bases. Germline V gene sequence: CDR1 SGHRS, CDR2 YFSETQ. DNA for the CDR3: TGCGCCAGCAGCTTGGCAGAAGGAGCTGGATACGAGCAGTACTTC. It encodes CASSLAEGAGYEQYF.

Only a few counts were recorded for this clone. This chain joins TRBV5-1 and TRBJ2-3; a weak D match, TRBD2 (6 bases). This CDR3 region has 17 residues. The germline CDR1 and CDR2 sequences are SGHRS and YFSETQ. The germline V and J ends were trimmed by 0 bases and 3 bases, with 17 bases remaining between them. CDR3 protein: CASSLGPQGLGTDTQYF. Here the CDR3 DNA reads TGCGCCAGCAGCTTGGGGCCGCAGGGACTCGGAACAGATACGCAGTATTTT.

This chain connects TRBV7-9 to TRBJ2-1, with 7 bases fitting TRBD1. The CDR3 covers 14 residues. After removal of 3 bases from V and 8 bases from J, the junction contained 7 bases not matched to a gene. In germline, CDR1 is SEHNR, CDR2 FQNEAQ (reference sequence). The DNA for the CDR3 is TGTGCCAGCAGCTTCGAGACAGGGAGAGATGAGCAGTTCTTC. It specifies CASSFETGRDEQFF.

The chain has TRBV5-6 and TRBJ1-2; D gene ambiguous. CDR1 and CDR2 from the germline V gene are SGHDT and YYEEEE. V lost 0 bases to trimming and J lost 7 bases, with 10 bases between them. This CDR3 contains 13 residues. The CDR3 DNA is TGTGCCAGCAGCTTGGTGGGCAGTAGTGGCTACACCTTC. Translating gives CASSLVGSSGYTF. The whole variable domain, filled in from reference TRBV5-6 and TRBJ1-2, reads DAGVTQSPTHLIKTRGQQVTLRCSPKSGHDTVSWYQQALGQGPQFIFQYYEEEERQRGNFPDRFSGHQFPNYSSELNVNALLLGDSALYLCASSLVGSSGYTFGSGTRLTVV.

V is TRBV28 and J is TRBJ2-1, with TRBD2 identical over 8 bases. Germline V gene sequence: CDR1 MDHEN, CDR2 SYDVKM. Trimming cost V 7 bases and J 4 bases; bases outside gene matches: 9. The CDR3 length is 15 residues. The CDR3 spells CASIREGSGYNEQFF. For the CDR3, the DNA is TGTGCCAGCATCCGGGAGGGTAGCGGATACAATGAGCAGTTCTTC.

This chain uses TRBV11-2 with TRBJ2-6, with D perhaps matching TRBD2 (5 bases). V lost 5 bases and J lost 2, with 13 bases in between. Germline CDR1 reads SGHAT; CDR2 reads FQNNGV. This CDR3 is built from 16 residues. In nucleotides, the CDR3 is TGTGCCAGCAGCGGAGAGGGCCAGACTGGGGCCAACGTCCTGACTTTC. Its protein product is CASSGEGQTGANVLTF.

This clone was found a few times. The J gene is TRBJ2-5, the V gene TRBV6-5; D is perhaps TRBD1 (5 bases). The germline V and J ends were trimmed by 2 bases and 5 bases, with 15 bases remaining between them. The CDR3 length is 15 residues. The V gene's germline CDR1 is MNHEY and CDR2 SVGAGI. The CDR3 DNA reads as TGTGCCAGCAGTTACGGACGGACCCCAGGGGAGACCCAGTACTTC. It translates to CASSYGRTPGETQYF.

This clone was observed a handful of times. V is TRBV30 and J is TRBJ1-4; D might be TRBD1 (5 bases). V lost 4 bases and J 8 bases, leaving 17 bases between the germline ends. The CDR3 runs to 14 residues. From germline, CDR1 is GTSNPN and CDR2 SVGIG (reference sequence). The CDR3 coding sequence is TGTGCCTGGAACCAGGGCATTTCCGAGGAAAAACTGTTTTTT. Its protein product is CAWNQGISEEKLFF.

The chain recombines TRBV7-9 with TRBJ1-1; TRBD1 is a possible D gene (5 bases). V lost 2 bases and J 5 bases, leaving 12 bases between the germline ends. The CDR3 has 14 amino acids. CDR1 is SEHNR, CDR2 FQNEAQ, per germline (reference sequence). The CDR3: CASSLQGADTEAFF. CDR3 in DNA: TGTGCCAGCAGCTTACAGGGCGCGGATACTGAAGCTTTCTTT.

The chain combines TRBV6-6 with TRBJ2-1; 7 bases fit TRBD1. This CDR3 region has 15 residues. J gave up 2 bases and V 6 bases, and 7 bases lay outside the gene matches. Per germline, CDR1 MNHNY and CDR2 SVGAGI (reference sequence). This CDR3 is CASRARDSTYNEQFF. CDR3 DNA sequence: TGTGCCAGCAGGGCGAGGGACAGTACCTACAATGAGCAGTTCTTC.

The genes are TRBV18 and TRBJ2-1, with 14 bases aligning to TRBD2. The germline CDR1 and CDR2 sequences are KGHSH and LQKENI. Germline trimming cut 10 bases from V and 6 bases from J; bases unmatched to any gene: 5. The CDR3 spans 14 residues. The CDR3 sequence is CATSGTSGGNEQFF. As DNA, the CDR3 is TGTGCCACCTCCGGGACTAGCGGGGGCAATGAGCAGTTCTTC.

This clone was observed a few times. This chain connects TRBV27 to TRBJ1-2; 8 bases align to TRBD1. The ends lost 5 bases at V and 6 bases at J; junction bases unmatched: 14. The germline gives CDR1 MNHEY, CDR2 SMNVEV (reference sequence). The CDR3 loop spans 16 amino acids. The CDR3 is CASSRSGTGRGHGYTF. DNA of the CDR3: TGTGCCAGCAGTCGGTCCGGGACAGGTCGGGGTCATGGCTACACCTTC.

This chain joins TRBV4-3 and TRBJ1-3; TRBD1 matches 12 bases. CDR3 size: 15 residues. The V gene's germline CDR1 is LGHNA and CDR2 YSLEER. The junction had 8 bases not matched to a gene; V was cut back by 8 bases and J by 6 bases. CDR3 in DNA: TGCGCCAGCGCCCGGGACAGGGGGCTAGAAAACACCATATATTTT. Translation gives CASARDRGLENTIYF.

V gene TRBV7-2 combines with J gene TRBJ1-1; D not certain. V was cut by 0 bases and J by 1 base, with 9 bases left in between. Germline-derived CDR1 and CDR2 are SGHTA and FQGNSA. The length of the CDR3 is 15 residues. CDR3 sequence: CASSLALGRNTEAFF. As DNA, the CDR3 is TGTGCCAGCAGCTTAGCGTTGGGGAGGAACACTGAAGCTTTCTTT.

This clone was recorded a few times. The chain links TRBV5-1 to TRBJ2-4; D ambiguous. This CDR3 has 15 amino acids. Trimming stripped 3 bases from V and 3 bases from J, with 13 bases between. Germline CDR1 SGHRS, CDR2 YFSETQ. This CDR3 reads CASSSRSLGKNIQYF. The CDR3 coding sequence is TGCGCCAGCAGCTCCCGGTCCCTTGGCAAAAACATTCAGTACTTC.

This clone has just a few counts. This chain uses TRBV7-8 with TRBJ1-6; weak D call: TRBD1 (5 bases). The length of the CDR3 is 16 residues. V lost 5 bases and J lost 7, with 18 bases in between. The germline gives CDR1 SGHVS, CDR2 FQNEAQ. The CDR3 nucleotides read TGTGCCAGCAGCCCGGGGGGTCAGAGGGCGAATTCACCCCTCCACTTT. Translation gives CASSPGGQRANSPLHF.

The V and J genes are TRBV29-1 and TRBJ2-7, with D tentatively TRBD1 (5 bases). This CDR3 spans 11 amino acids. V lost 4 bases and J 5 bases, leaving 9 bases between the germline ends. Germline loops: CDR1 SQVTM, CDR2 ANQGSEA. The CDR3 is CSVGRVHEQYF. CDR3 nucleotides: TGCAGCGTTGGCAGGGTCCACGAGCAGTACTTC.

The sample holds a few counts of this clone. V gene TRBV4-3 combines with J gene TRBJ2-1; D possibly corresponds to TRBD2 (6 bases). Per germline, CDR1 LGHNA and CDR2 YSLEER. The CDR3 sequence is 14 residues long. The germline V and J ends were trimmed by 5 bases and 5 bases, with 13 bases remaining between them. The CDR3 DNA sequence: TGCGCCAGCAGCACGGGGGTCATAAACAATGAGCAGTTCTTC. Translation: CASSTGVINNEQFF.

For this clone: This specimen includes other DNA sequences encoding the same CDR3. This chain joins TRBV7-9 and TRBJ1-1, with D perhaps matching TRBD1 (5 bases). Between the trimmed V and J ends, which lost 1 base and 0 bases, there was a span of 6 bases. The CDR3 extends over 14 amino acids. In germline, CDR1 is SEHNR, CDR2 FQNEAQ (reference sequence). CDR3 coding DNA: TGTGCCAGCAGCTTAGGACAGTTGAACACTGAAGCTTTCTTT. Its protein product is CASSLGQLNTEAFF.

The CDR3 here is CAWRQGVTNTGELFF. The CDR3 region has the DNA TGTGCCTGGCGACAGGGGGTTACGAACACCGGGGAGCTGTTTTTT. V and J are TRBV30 and TRBJ2-2, with 9 bases that match TRBD1. Germline loops: CDR1 GTSNPN, CDR2 SVGIG (reference sequence). This CDR3 contains 15 residues. V shed 5 bases and J 0 bases; nucleotides not matched to a gene: 4.

The V gene is TRBV5-1, the J gene TRBJ2-1; 7 bases map to TRBD1. The CDR3 is 14 amino acids. V was pared by 3 bases and J by 15 bases, with 15 bases of the junction left unmatched. Germline-derived CDR1 and CDR2 are SGHRS and YFSETQ. CDR3 DNA sequence: TGCGCCAGCAGCTCTTTAACAGGGGCCCCCTCCGCGTTCTTC. Its protein product is CASSSLTGAPSAFF.

The V gene is TRBV21-1, the J gene TRBJ2-6; TRBD2 reflects the table's D call only, with no check against the DNA. TRBV21-1 is a listed pseudogene. The CDR3 is made up of 19 amino acids. CDR3 bases: TGTGCCAGCAGCAAAGAATCGCGAAGTGATTCTGGTGGGGCCAACGTCCTGACTTTC. Protein sequence: CASSKESRSDSGGANVLTF.

The chain is built from TRBV5-1 and TRBJ2-1; no clear D. Germline-derived CDR1 and CDR2 are SGHRS and YFSETQ. This CDR3 is built from 12 residues. V dropped 4 bases and J dropped 4 bases, with 6 bases sitting between them. The CDR3 is CASSATYNEQFF. The CDR3 nucleotides are TGCGCCAGCAGCGCGACTTACAATGAGCAGTTCTTC.

This clone was observed a handful of times. The chain combines TRBV29-1 with TRBJ2-7; no reliable D call. This CDR3 has 10 amino acids. CDR1 and CDR2 (germline): SQVTM, ANQGSEA. Trimming pared 7 bases from V and 3 bases from J, leaving 7 bases between. CDR3 sequence: CSARDYEQYF. Here the CDR3 DNA reads TGCAGCGCCCGAGACTACGAGCAGTACTTC.